What follows are 7 T cell receptor beta chains derived from one specimen sequenced in a study of blood T cell repertoires in COVID-19. Profiling relied on immunoSEQ multiplex PCR, and the TCRdb table lists in-frame clones only, not all of them. The profile covers hundreds of thousands of clones, with about 88% appearing a single time and roughly 1.4% taken by the ten largest. The specimen sequenced was PBMCs or T cells enriched from blood (not recorded which). The receptors here all came from a woman under 30 who had been exposed to COVID-19.

The chain is built from TRBV7-8 and TRBJ2-7; D unresolved. Trimming removed 0 bases from V and 3 bases from J, with 6 bases in between. Germline assignment: CDR1 SGHVS and CDR2 FQNEAQ. This CDR3 has 13 amino acids. The CDR3 sequence: CASSLALSYEQYF. In nucleotides, the CDR3 is TGTGCCAGCAGCTTAGCGCTGAGCTACGAGCAGTACTTC. The whole variable domain, remainder taken from reference TRBV7-8 and TRBJ2-7, is GAGVSQSPRYKVAKRGQDVALRCDPISGHVSLFWYQQALGQGPEFLTYFQNEAQLDKSGLPSDRFFAERPEGSVSTLKIQRTQQEDSAVYLCASSLALSYEQYFGPGTRLTVT.

The chain carries TRBV2 and TRBJ1-1, with TRBD1 identical over 8 bases. This CDR3 spans 14 amino acids. J lost 0 bases, V lost 6 bases, and 3 bases had no gene match. Germline CDR1 reads SNHLY; CDR2 reads FYNNEI. The CDR3 DNA is TGTGCCAGCAGGCAGGACAGGGTGAACACTGAAGCTTTCTTT. It yields the protein CASRQDRVNTEAFF.

In this sample, this clone turned up a few times. The chain links TRBV7-9 to TRBJ1-5; 7 nucleotides match TRBD1. Looked up from germline, CDR1 is SEHNR and CDR2 is FQNEAQ (reference sequence). With V trimmed by 1 base and J by 2 bases, 5 bases remained unmatched. The CDR3 has 16 amino acids. The CDR3 DNA reads TGTGCCAGCAGCTTAGGTTCAGGGGGTGGCAATCAGCCCCAGCATTTT. Residues: CASSLGSGGGNQPQHF.

The chain employs TRBV7-3 and TRBJ2-5, with a weak D call TRBD2 (5 bases). The CDR3 is 12 residues long. CDR1 and CDR2 from the germline V gene are SGHTA and FQGTGA. V was shortened by 5 bases and J by 4 bases, with 8 bases between the two germline ends. CDR3 nucleotides: TGTGCCAGCAGCGAGGGTGGAGAGACCCAGTACTTC. Protein product: CASSEGGETQYF.

CDR3 in DNA: TGTGCCAGCAGTTATAGAACTAGCGGGGGATACGAGCAGTACTTC. This translates into CASSYRTSGGYEQYF. This rearrangement joins TRBV6-2 or TRBV6-3 to TRBJ2-7, with 11 bases matching TRBD2. V lost 3 bases and J lost 4; bases outside the gene matches: 5. The germline CDR1 and CDR2 sequences are MNHEY and SVGEGT. The CDR3 is 15 residues long.

This clone was counted only a few times. The chain employs TRBV27 and TRBJ1-2; possible D gene TRBD1, 6 bases. V lost 6 bases, J lost 2 bases, and 13 bases lay in between. Per germline, CDR1 MNHEY and CDR2 SMNVEV (reference sequence). The CDR3 is made up of 14 amino acids. The CDR3 loop is CASRGRTANYGYTF. The CDR3 DNA sequence: TGTGCCAGCAGAGGACGGACAGCGAACTATGGCTACACCTTC.

The chain couples TRBV27 to TRBJ2-5; 8 nucleotides align to TRBD2. The CDR3 has 15 amino acids. Trimming at V came to 4 bases and at J to 1 base, leaving 5 bases not matched to a gene. Germline-derived CDR1 and CDR2 are MNHEY and SMNVEV (reference sequence). CDR3 coding DNA: TGTGCCAGCAGTTATAGCGGGGCCCCCCAAGAGACCCAGTACTTC. This gives the protein CASSYSGAPQETQYF.